This T cell receptor beta chain was sequenced for a study of blood T cell repertoires in COVID-19. Looking at the study overall: Spain, Italy and the United States supplied samples that represented acute and convalescent COVID-19.

Assay used: immunoSEQ multiplex PCR; TCRdb lists only in-frame clones, some missing. The sample yields 120,000 to 150,000 clones, approximately 90% seen once. The CDR3 contains 13 residues. From germline, CDR1 is SGHTA and CDR2 FQGTGA. V trimming: 5 bases; J trimming: 4 bases; junction bases outside the gene matches: 3. This receptor was identified in a woman over 75 with acute or convalescent COVID-19. The sequenced material came from peripheral blood. The J gene is TRBJ1-2, the V gene TRBV7-3; 8 bases map to TRBD1. Here the CDR3 reads CASSPTGGYGYTF. CDR3 DNA sequence: TGTGCCAGCAGCCCTACAGGGGGCTATGGCTACACCTTC.